These 17 T cell receptor beta chains originate from one sample sequenced in a study of cytomegalovirus exposure and HLA in healthy donors. The primer mix had 60 Vbeta and 13 Jbeta primers. The data were produced by immunoSEQ multiplex PCR, yet TCRdb's version contains in-frame clones alone and is incomplete. Among around 35,000 clones listed, around 70% were seen once. Sample: PBMCs. The receptors stem from a man aged 25-45 years in good health and CMV-seronegative.

The V and J genes are TRBV18 and TRBJ2-7, with 12 bases aligning to TRBD1. V dropped 3 bases and J dropped 5; count of bases not matched to a gene: 5. The CDR3 sequence is 15 residues long. Germline assignment: CDR1 KGHSH and CDR2 LQKENI. DNA of the CDR3: TGTGCCAGCTCACCGCCGGGACAGGGGGCCCACGAGCAGTACTTC. The encoded protein is CASSPPGQGAHEQYF.

The chain carries TRBV19 and TRBJ1-3; D is possibly TRBD1 (6 bases). The CDR3 length is 16 residues. Trimming left V 5 bases short and J 0 bases short, with 14 bases between. In germline, CDR1 is LNHDA, CDR2 SQIVND (reference sequence). The CDR3 DNA reads as TGTGCCAGTAGTTTGGACAGCCAACTCTCTGGAAACACCATATATTTT. It translates to CASSLDSQLSGNTIYF.

CDR3 bases: TGCGCCAGCGGAGGCTCTGGAAACACCATATATTTT. Amino acids: CASGGSGNTIYF. The rearrangement joins TRBV10-1 to TRBJ1-3; D is ambiguous. Trimming shortened V by 8 bases and J by 0 bases, and 5 bases separated the two germline ends. The CDR3 totals 12 residues. Germline CDR1 and CDR2: WNHNN and SYGVQD (reference sequence).

The chain recombines TRBV6-1 with TRBJ2-3; 9 nucleotides agree with TRBD2. V was pared by 3 bases and J by 3 bases, with 4 bases of the junction left unmatched. The germline CDR1 and CDR2 sequences are MNHNS and SASEGT. The CDR3 extends over 15 amino acids. CDR3 bases: TGTGCCAGCAGTGAGACTAGCGGAATAACAGATACGCAGTATTTT. Protein: CASSETSGITDTQYF.

This chain uses TRBV18 with TRBJ2-5; 9 bases are a match to TRBD1. This CDR3 has 15 residues. Losses at the gene ends were 1 base for V and 3 bases for J; bases not matched to a gene: 3. Germline V gene data show CDR1 as KGHSH and CDR2 as LQKENI. CDR3 loop: CASSPRGTGKETQYF. CDR3 coding DNA: TGTGCCAGCTCACCACGGGGGACAGGGAAAGAGACCCAGTACTTC.

As DNA, the CDR3 is TGTGCCAGCAGTGCACCGAGCGGGATGTCCCAGCAGTACTTC. It encodes CASSAPSGMSQQYF. V is TRBV27 and J is TRBJ2-7; 7 nucleotides match TRBD2. This CDR3 contains 14 residues. The V and J ends lost 5 bases and 8 bases, in that order; junction bases with no gene match: 12. Germline lookup yields CDR1 MNHEY and CDR2 SMNVEV (reference sequence).

The chain is built from TRBV28 and TRBJ1-5, with TRBD1 matching 7 bases. In germline, CDR1 is MDHEN, CDR2 SYDVKM. The CDR3 is made up of 13 amino acids. The junction had 6 bases not matched to a gene; V was cut back by 6 bases and J by 7 bases. This CDR3 is CASSPTGNQPQHF. DNA of the CDR3: TGTGCCAGCAGCCCGACAGGGAACCAGCCCCAGCATTTT.

CDR3 in amino acids: CASSQRGGRRDQYF. For the CDR3, the DNA is TGTGCCAGCAGCCAGAGGGGGGGGAGACGAGACCAGTACTTC. The chain links TRBV14 to TRBJ2-5, with a weak D call TRBD2 (7 bases). From germline, CDR1 is SGHDN and CDR2 FVKESK. V gave up 3 bases and J gave up 10 bases, with 18 bases separating them. CDR3 length: 14 residues.

The chain recombines TRBV6-1 with TRBJ1-4; D may be TRBD1 (6 bases). Between the trimmed V and J ends, which lost 2 bases and 4 bases, there was a span of 20 bases. This CDR3 spans 18 amino acids. The V gene's germline CDR1 is MNHNS and CDR2 SASEGT. The CDR3 loop is CASSEMGGRELGNEKLFF. The DNA of the CDR3 is TGTGCCAGCAGTGAAATGGGGGGGCGCGAGTTAGGTAATGAAAAACTGTTTTTT.

The chain carries TRBV7-8 and TRBJ2-7, with TRBD1 matching 9 bases. Germline V gene sequence: CDR1 SGHVS, CDR2 FQNEAQ. This CDR3 has 16 residues. The trim removed 4 bases at V and 2 bases at J, leaving 9 bases unmatched. The CDR3 loop is CASSSPRTGDPYEQYF. The CDR3 DNA reads TGTGCCAGCAGCTCCCCCCGGACAGGGGATCCCTACGAGCAGTACTTC.

This chain joins TRBV19 and TRBJ2-5; 12 bases map to TRBD1. V trimming: 7 bases; J trimming: 5 bases; junction bases outside the gene matches: 11. CDR3 length: 16 residues. Germline loops: CDR1 LNHDA, CDR2 SQIVND (reference sequence). CDR3 residues: CASTPGTGGIGETQYF. The CDR3 nucleotides are TGTGCCAGTACTCCCGGGACAGGGGGCATAGGGGAGACCCAGTACTTC.

This clone was counted a single time. J is TRBJ2-6 and V is TRBV7-8; 9 bases line up with TRBD1. The CDR3 spans 19 residues. Germline trimming cut 5 bases from V and 4 bases from J; bases unmatched to any gene: 15. Looked up from germline, CDR1 is SGHVS and CDR2 is FQNEAQ. The CDR3 nucleotides are TGTGCCAGCAGCCCCCGACCCGGGACAGGGACTTACGGGGCCAACGTCCTGACTTTC. This codes for CASSPRPGTGTYGANVLTF. Full variable domain (missing parts from reference TRBV7-8 and TRBJ2-6): GAGVSQSPRYKVAKRGQDVALRCDPISGHVSLFWYQQALGQGPEFLTYFQNEAQLDKSGLPSDRFFAERPEGSVSTLKIQRTQQEDSAVYLCASSPRPGTGTYGANVLTFGAGSRLTVL.

The chain joins TRBV28 to TRBJ2-3, with a tentative D call TRBD2 (5 bases). Germline assignment: CDR1 MDHEN and CDR2 SYDVKM. The CDR3 extends over 16 amino acids. V was pared by 4 bases and J by 5 bases, with 19 bases between. As DNA, the CDR3 is TGTGCCAGCAGTTCTCCGGGGATCTCACCTGTAGATACGCAGTATTTT. Encoded protein: CASSSPGISPVDTQYF.

The gene calls are TRBV6-5 and TRBJ2-7, with no clear D. The CDR3 totals 15 residues. In germline, CDR1 is MNHEY, CDR2 SVGAGI. V shed 0 bases and J shed 1 base, with 10 bases lying between them. The CDR3 loop is CASSYSMLVSYEQYF. CDR3 DNA sequence: TGTGCCAGCAGTTACTCGATGCTAGTTTCCTACGAGCAGTACTTC.

V is TRBV27 and J is TRBJ2-5; unclear D gene. The CDR3 sequence is 15 residues long. Trimming removed 4 bases from V and 0 bases from J, with 12 bases in between. In germline, CDR1 is MNHEY, CDR2 SMNVEV (reference sequence). CDR3: CASSSYPINQETQYF. DNA of the CDR3: TGTGCCAGCAGTTCCTATCCTATTAACCAAGAGACCCAGTACTTC.

The CDR3 DNA reads as TGCAGCGTTGCTATGGCGGCAAGCACAGATACGCAGTATTTT. Amino acid sequence: CSVAMAASTDTQYF. The V and J genes are TRBV29-1 and TRBJ2-3; D gene uncertain. The CDR3 extends over 14 amino acids. The germline gives CDR1 SQVTM, CDR2 ANQGSEA. With 4 bases removed from V and 0 bases from J, the gap between germline ends came to 11 bases.

In DNA, the CDR3 is TGTGCCAGCTCACGGGACAGGCCGAACACCGGGGAGCTGTTTTTT. This translates into CASSRDRPNTGELFF. The chain couples TRBV18 to TRBJ2-2; the match to TRBD1 covers 8 bases. The CDR3 sequence is 15 residues long. CDR1 is KGHSH and CDR2 is LQKENI in the germline V gene. Unmatched junction bases numbered 1, after V lost 4 bases and J lost 0 bases.